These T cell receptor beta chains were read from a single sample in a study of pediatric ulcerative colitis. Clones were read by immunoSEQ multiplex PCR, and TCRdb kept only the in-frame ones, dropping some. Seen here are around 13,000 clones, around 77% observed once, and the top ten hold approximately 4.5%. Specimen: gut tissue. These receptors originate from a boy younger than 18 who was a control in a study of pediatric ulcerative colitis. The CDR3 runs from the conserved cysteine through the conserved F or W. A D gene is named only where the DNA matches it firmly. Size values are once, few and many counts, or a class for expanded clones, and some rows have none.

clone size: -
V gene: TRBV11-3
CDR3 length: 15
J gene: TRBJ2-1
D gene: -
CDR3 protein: CASSLEGAPHNEQFF
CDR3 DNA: TGTGCCAGCAGCTTAGAGGGGGCCCCTCACAATGAGCAGTTCTTC

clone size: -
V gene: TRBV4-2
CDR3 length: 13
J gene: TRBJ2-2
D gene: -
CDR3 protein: CASSPITPGELFF
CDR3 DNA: TGTGCCAGCAGCCCGATTACACCGGGGGAGCTGTTTTTT

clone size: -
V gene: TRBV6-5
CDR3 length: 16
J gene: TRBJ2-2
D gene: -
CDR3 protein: CASSYSSGKKTGELFF
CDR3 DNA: TGTGCCAGCAGTTACAGTTCGGGCAAAAAGACCGGGGAGCTGTTTTTT

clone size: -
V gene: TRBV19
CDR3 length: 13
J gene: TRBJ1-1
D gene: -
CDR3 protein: CASSRQKHTEAFF
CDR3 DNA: TGTGCCAGTAGTCGCCAGAAGCACACTGAAGCTTTCTTT

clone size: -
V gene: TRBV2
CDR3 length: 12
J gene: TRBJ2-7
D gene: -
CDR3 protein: CASSDIAYEQYF
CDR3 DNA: TGTGCCAGCAGTGACATTGCCTACGAGCAGTACTTC

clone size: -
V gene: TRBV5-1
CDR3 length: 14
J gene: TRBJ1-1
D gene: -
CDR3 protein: CASSFGQSNTEAFF
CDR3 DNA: TGCGCCAGCAGCTTTGGACAATCGAACACTGAAGCTTTCTTT

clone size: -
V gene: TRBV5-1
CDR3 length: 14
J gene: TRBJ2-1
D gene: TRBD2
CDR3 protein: CASGPSGSYNEQFF
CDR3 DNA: TGCGCCAGCGGTCCTAGCGGCTCCTACAATGAGCAGTTCTTC

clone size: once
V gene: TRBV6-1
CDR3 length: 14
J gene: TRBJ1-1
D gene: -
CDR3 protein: CASSADTLNTEAFF
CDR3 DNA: TGTGCCAGCAGTGCGGACACATTGAACACTGAAGCTTTCTTT

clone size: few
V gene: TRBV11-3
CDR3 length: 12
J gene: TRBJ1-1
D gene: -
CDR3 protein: CASSLVGYEAFF
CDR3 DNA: TGTGCCAGCAGCTTAGTAGGCTATGAAGCTTTCTTT

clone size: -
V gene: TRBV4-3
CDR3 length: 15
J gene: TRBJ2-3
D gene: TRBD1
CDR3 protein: CASSQGTGGADTQYF
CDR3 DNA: TGCGCCAGCAGCCAAGGGACAGGGGGCGCAGATACGCAGTATTTT

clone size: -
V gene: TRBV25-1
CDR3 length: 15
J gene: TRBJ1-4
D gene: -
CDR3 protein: CASSELGVGSEKLFF
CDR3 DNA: TGTGCCAGCAGTGAATTAGGGGTCGGGAGTGAAAAACTGTTTTTT

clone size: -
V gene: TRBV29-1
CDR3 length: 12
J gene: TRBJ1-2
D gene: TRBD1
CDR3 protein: CSVEDRGAGYTF
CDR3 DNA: TGCAGCGTTGAGGACAGGGGTGCTGGCTACACCTTC

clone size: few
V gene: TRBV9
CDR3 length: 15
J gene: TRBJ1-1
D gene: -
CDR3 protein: CASSVGQGKDTEAFF
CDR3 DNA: TGTGCCAGCAGCGTAGGCCAGGGGAAGGACACTGAAGCTTTCTTT

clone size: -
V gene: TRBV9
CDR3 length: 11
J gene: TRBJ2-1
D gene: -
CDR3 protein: CASSLGLEQFF
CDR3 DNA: TGTGCCAGCAGCTTAGGGCTTGAGCAGTTCTTC

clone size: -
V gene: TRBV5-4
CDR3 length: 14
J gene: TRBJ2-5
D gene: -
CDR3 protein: CASSLDGYQETQYF
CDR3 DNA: TGTGCCAGCAGCTTGGATGGTTACCAAGAGACCCAGTACTTC

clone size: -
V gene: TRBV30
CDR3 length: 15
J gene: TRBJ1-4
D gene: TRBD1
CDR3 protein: CAWNNPGQGDEKLFF
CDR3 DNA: TGTGCCTGGAATAATCCGGGACAGGGCGATGAAAAACTGTTTTTT

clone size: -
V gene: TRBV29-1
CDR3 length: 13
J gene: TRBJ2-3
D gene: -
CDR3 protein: CSVEPVTRDTQYF
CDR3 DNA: TGCAGCGTTGAACCTGTGACTAGAGATACGCAGTATTTT

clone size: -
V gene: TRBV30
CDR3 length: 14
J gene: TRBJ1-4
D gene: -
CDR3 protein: CAWSRYGNNEKLFF
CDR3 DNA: TGTGCCTGGAGTCGGTACGGGAATAATGAAAAACTGTTTTTT